The 10 T cell receptor beta chains in this list originate from one sample, sequenced in a study of T cell responses to AZD1222 COVID-19 vaccine. The assay was immunoSEQ multiplex PCR, and TCRdb's table has in-frame clones only and misses some. This sample has 150,000 or so clones, with approximately 87% found just once. Sequenced here: peripheral blood, sampled on day 0 of MenACWY control vaccination. The receptors shown here come from an adult in good health.

The genes are TRBV2 and TRBJ1-5; D is unclear. The germline gives CDR1 SNHLY, CDR2 FYNNEI. Trimming took off 3 bases at V and 6 bases at J, with 15 bases between the two ends. This CDR3 region has 15 residues. The CDR3 loop is CASSENRPSFQPQHF. As DNA, the CDR3 is TGTGCCAGCAGTGAGAACCGTCCTTCATTTCAGCCCCAGCATTTT.

This chain joins TRBV24-1 and TRBJ2-5; D is ambiguous. The CDR3 spans 11 residues. Germline lookup yields CDR1 KGHDR and CDR2 SFDVKD. V shed 5 bases and J shed 4 bases, with 4 bases lying between them. DNA of the CDR3: TGTGCCACCAGTGTGGGAGAGACCCAGTACTTC. It yields the protein CATSVGETQYF.

This clone was observed a handful of times. V usage is TRBV28 and J usage is TRBJ2-1, with D possibly TRBD1 on 6 matching bases. This CDR3 contains 15 residues. V lost 6 bases and J lost 4, with 16 bases in between. Germline loops: CDR1 MDHEN, CDR2 SYDVKM. In nucleotides, the CDR3 is TGTGCCAGCAGAAAGAGGGACATCTTTTACAATGAGCAGTTCTTC. Translated, it gives CASRKRDIFYNEQFF.

This clone was detected a few times. V is TRBV29-1 and J is TRBJ2-2, with D possibly being TRBD2 (6 bases). Per germline, CDR1 SQVTM and CDR2 ANQGSEA. The CDR3 consists of 11 residues. V was trimmed by 7 bases and J by 6 bases, leaving 9 bases between them. CDR3 protein: CSAGLAGELFF. CDR3 in DNA: TGCAGCGCGGGACTGGCCGGGGAGCTGTTTTTT.

This chain uses TRBV19 with TRBJ1-6, with D possibly matching TRBD1 (6 bases). Germline V gene data show CDR1 as LNHDA and CDR2 as SQIVND (reference sequence). This CDR3 has 15 amino acids. Trimming left V 9 bases short and J 7 bases short, with 19 bases between. CDR3 bases: TGTGCCAGCAAAGACAGGTCCCCTGGGAATTCACCCCTCCACTTT. This codes for CASKDRSPGNSPLHF.

This clone was seen more than once but under ten times. The chain recombines TRBV7-2 with TRBJ1-3, with D possibly TRBD1 on 5 matching bases. Germline assignment: CDR1 SGHTA and CDR2 FQGNSA. V was pared by 3 bases and J by 2 bases, with 11 bases between. This CDR3 region has 15 residues. CDR3 protein: CASSFPGGTGNTIYF. Written as DNA, the CDR3 is TGTGCCAGCAGCTTCCCCGGGGGGACTGGAAACACCATATATTTT.

The sample holds one count of this clone. The V and J genes are TRBV5-4 and TRBJ2-7, with 7 nucleotides matching TRBD1. The CDR3 runs to 13 residues. Trimming cost V 4 bases and J 6 bases; bases outside gene matches: 7. CDR1 and CDR2 (germline): SGHNT, YYREEE (reference sequence). The CDR3 DNA reads as TGTGCCAGCAGCCTCGACAGGGCGGGCGAGCAGTACGTC. Protein product: CASSLDRAGEQYV.

This clone appeared a few times. V is TRBV19 and J is TRBJ1-6; TRBD1 might be the D (5 bases). There are 15 residues in the CDR3. V was clipped by 3 bases and J by 5 bases, with 11 bases between them. From germline, CDR1 is LNHDA and CDR2 SQIVND (reference sequence). CDR3 DNA sequence: TGTGCCAGTAGTATGGCGGGACTGAATAATTCACCCCTCCACTTT. Residues: CASSMAGLNNSPLHF. The complete variable domain, with remaining parts taken from reference TRBV19 and TRBJ1-6, reads DGGITQSPKYLFRKEGQNVTLSCEQNLNHDAMYWYRQDPGQGLRLIYYSQIVNDFQKGDIAEGYSVSREKKESFPLTVTSAQKNPTAFYLCASSMAGLNNSPLHFGNGTRLTVT.

The gene calls are TRBV5-6 and TRBJ2-3, with no clear D. Trimming removed 4 bases at V and 2 bases at J, with 11 bases between. Germline values: CDR1 SGHDT, CDR2 YYEEEE. The length of the CDR3 is 14 residues. CDR3 DNA: TGTGCCAGCAGCGAGACTGGAGTCACAGATACGCAGTATTTT. Translating gives CASSETGVTDTQYF. Combining the CDR3 with reference TRBV5-6 and TRBJ2-3 gives the whole variable domain DAGVTQSPTHLIKTRGQQVTLRCSPKSGHDTVSWYQQALGQGPQFIFQYYEEEERQRGNFPDRFSGHQFPNYSSELNVNALLLGDSALYLCASSETGVTDTQYFGPGTRLTVL.

V is TRBV29-1 and J is TRBJ1-1, with D perhaps matching TRBD1 (5 bases). This CDR3 contains 14 residues. V was cut by 5 bases and J by 2 bases, with 15 bases left in between. Germline V gene lookup returns CDR1 SQVTM and CDR2 ANQGSEA. The CDR3 protein is CSVWGNGANTEAFF. The CDR3 DNA follows: TGCAGCGTTTGGGGGAACGGGGCAAACACTGAAGCTTTCTTT.